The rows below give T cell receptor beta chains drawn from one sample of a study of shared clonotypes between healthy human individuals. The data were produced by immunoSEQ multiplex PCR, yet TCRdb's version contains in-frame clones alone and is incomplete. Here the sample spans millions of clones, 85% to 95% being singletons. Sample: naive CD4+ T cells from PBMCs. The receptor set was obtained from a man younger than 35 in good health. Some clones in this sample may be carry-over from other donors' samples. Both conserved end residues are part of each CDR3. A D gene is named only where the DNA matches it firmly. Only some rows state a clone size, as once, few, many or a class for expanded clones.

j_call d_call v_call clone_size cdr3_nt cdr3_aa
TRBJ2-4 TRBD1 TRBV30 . TGTGCCTGGTCCTACAGGGGGCGAACGTTTCACATTCAGTACTTC CAWSYRGRTFHIQYF
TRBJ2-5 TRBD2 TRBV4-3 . TGCGCCAGCAGCCAAGCGGGAGGTCAGGAGACCCAGTACTTC CASSQAGGQETQYF
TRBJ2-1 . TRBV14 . TGTGCCAGCAGCAATGAAAGGGGCGGGAAAAGGAATGAGCAGTTCTTC CASSNERGGKRNEQFF
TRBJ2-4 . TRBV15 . TGTGCCACCAGCAGAGATTGGAACAGGGCGACCAAAAACATTCAGTACTTC CATSRDWNRATKNIQYF
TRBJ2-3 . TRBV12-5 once TGTGCTAGTGGTTTGGCTGGAACAGATACGCAGTATTTT CASGLAGTDTQYF
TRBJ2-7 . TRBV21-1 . TGTGCCAGCAGACGTACCAGACTTACGACGGACGAGCAGTACTTC CASRRTRLTTDEQYF
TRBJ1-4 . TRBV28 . TGTGCCAGCAGTTTAGCGGGGGGCTTCAATGAAAAACTGTTTTTT CASSLAGGFNEKLFF
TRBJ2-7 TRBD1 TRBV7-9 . TGTGCCAGCAGCTTAAGGGACAGCTACGAGCAGTACTTC CASSLRDSYEQYF
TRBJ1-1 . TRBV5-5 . TGTGCCAGCAGCTTAGAGGGGCCAAGTGGTGAAGCTTTCTTT CASSLEGPSGEAFF
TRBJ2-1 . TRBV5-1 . TGCGCCAGCAGCTTGGCACTAGCCCACAATGAGCAGTTCTTC CASSLALAHNEQFF
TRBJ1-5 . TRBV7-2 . TGTGCCAGCAGCTTAGAAGGGGGTAGCAATCAGCCCCAGCATTTT CASSLEGGSNQPQHF
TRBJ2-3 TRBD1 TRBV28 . TGTGCCAGCAGTTTATTGGGGGCTCGGGGACAGACAGATACGCAGTATTTT CASSLLGARGQTDTQYF
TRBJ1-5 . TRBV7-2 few TGTGCCAGCAGCCCCCCGGGACCCAATCAGCCCCAGCATTTT CASSPPGPNQPQHF
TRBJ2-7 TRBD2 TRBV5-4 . TGTGCCAGCAGTCGAGGACTAGGCGACTTCTACGAGCAGTACTTC CASSRGLGDFYEQYF
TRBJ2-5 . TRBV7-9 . TGTGCCAGCAGCTGGGCAGGGAAAGAGACCCAGTACTTC CASSWAGKETQYF
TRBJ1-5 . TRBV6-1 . TGTGCCAGCTCTCTTGACAGGAGCAATCAGCCCCAGCATTTT CASSLDRSNQPQHF
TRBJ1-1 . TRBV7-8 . TGTGCCAGCAGCGTTGGACAGCTAATGAACACTGAAGCTTTCTTT CASSVGQLMNTEAFF
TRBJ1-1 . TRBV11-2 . TGTGCCAGCAGCTTAGTCCCGAACACTGAAGCTTTCTTT CASSLVPNTEAFF
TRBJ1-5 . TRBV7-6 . TGTGCCAGCAGCCCCAACAGGGATCAGCCCCAGCATTTT CASSPNRDQPQHF
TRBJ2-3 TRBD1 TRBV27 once TGTGCCAGCAAACCGGACAGGGTCGGGGATACGCAGTATTTT CASKPDRVGDTQYF
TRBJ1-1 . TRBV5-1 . TGCGCCAGCGTGGTAGGCGAGAAAAACACTGAAGCTTTCTTT CASVVGEKNTEAFF
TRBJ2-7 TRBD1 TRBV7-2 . TGTGCCAGCAGCCCGTATCCGGGACAGGGTGACGAGCAGTACTTC CASSPYPGQGDEQYF
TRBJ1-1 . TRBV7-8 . TGTGCCAGCAGCTTAGGTTTAGGGGGGAACACTGAAGCTTTCTTT CASSLGLGGNTEAFF
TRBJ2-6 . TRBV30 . TGTGCCTGGAGTGTACTAAAGAACTCTGGGGCCAACGTCCTGACTTTC CAWSVLKNSGANVLTF
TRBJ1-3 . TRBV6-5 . TGTGCCAGCACTCCCCCGTCTGGAAACACCATATATTTT CASTPPSGNTIYF
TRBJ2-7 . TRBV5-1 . TGCGCCAGCAGCATTGGGACATCCGTGGGGGAGCAGTACTTC CASSIGTSVGEQYF
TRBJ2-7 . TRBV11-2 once TGTGCCAGCAGCTTAGGACCCGGAGGCGAGCAGTACTTC CASSLGPGGEQYF
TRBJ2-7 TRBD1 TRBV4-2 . TGTGCCAGCAGCCAAGATCCCCGGCAGGGGGCTAGTGAGCAGTACTTC CASSQDPRQGASEQYF
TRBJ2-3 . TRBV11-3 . TGTGCCAGCAGCTTAGGGGGGAATACGCAGTATTTT CASSLGGNTQYF